The entry below gives a single T cell receptor (beta chain) sequence along with its context. Antigen: not known. An end of the junction differs from the germline gene, which may be a read error. CDR1 is MRHNA and CDR2 is SNTAGT in the germline V gene. This CDR3 region has 18 residues. The sample's time point: newly diagnosed GD, antithyroid drugs for less than 3 months. Extracted PBMC RNA gave rise to the TCR library. This record comes from a study of regulatory T cells in long-lasting Graves disease. Study conclusions and caveats: In persistent patients, shared public clonotypes (around 2,500) outnumbered those in new patients (nearly 1,000).

Construction of TCR beta libraries relied on iRepertoire HTBI primers and on Arm-PCR targeting CDR3 regions. TCRdb reprocessed the multiplex PCR reads with MiXCR, giving one entry per CDR3 protein. This sample carries 300,000 to 400,000 distinct CDR3 sequences, 15% to 20% of them seen once, and the ten largest clones take about 27%. A further study also used this sample, focusing on T cells in Graves' hyperthyroidism and ophthalmopathy. As reported in that work: First-round RT-PCR of the TCR CDR3 relied on the HTBI primer set. Ophthalmopathy was model-predicted a median about 6 months pre-onset.

The source of this sequence is a man aged 40-50 years with Graves disease. The V and J genes are TRBV6-4 and TRBJ2-7; 9 bases are shared with TRBD2. Sequences were derived from peripheral blood mononuclear cells (PBMCs), sampled at new diagnosis, from a patient treated with antithyroid drugs. This chain's CDR3 is CASSYSLGSGGTSYEQYF. CDR3 nucleotides: TGTGCCAGCAGTTACTCGCTGGGAAGCGGGGGGACCTCCTACGAGCAGTACTTC.